The 10 T cell receptor beta chains below were found in one sample sequenced in a study of cytomegalovirus exposure and HLA in healthy donors. The PCR employed 60 Vbeta primers together with 13 Jbeta primers. The data were produced by immunoSEQ multiplex PCR, yet TCRdb's version contains in-frame clones alone and is incomplete. The table shows some 79,000 clones, with 60% to 85% occurring only once. Sequencing used PBMCs. These receptors were collected from a male donor in good health and CMV-seropositive.

V usage is TRBV7-8 and J usage is TRBJ2-1; tentatively, D is TRBD2 (6 bases). The CDR3 consists of 18 residues. Germline V CDR1 and CDR2: SGHVS, FQNEAQ. The V end was cut by 1 base, the J end by 2 bases, with 18 bases between. CDR3 sequence (DNA): TGTGCCAGCAGCTTAGACCTCTCCGGGCGGGATCCCTACAATGAGCAGTTCTTC. Its translation is CASSLDLSGRDPYNEQFF.

The chain combines TRBV29-1 with TRBJ2-3; a weak D match, TRBD2 (6 bases). V dropped 6 bases and J dropped 2 bases, with 18 bases sitting between them. Germline CDR1 SQVTM, CDR2 ANQGSEA. CDR3 length: 15 residues. This chain's CDR3 is CSVVGTGLYTDTQYF. DNA of the CDR3: TGCAGCGTCGTAGGAACGGGACTCTACACAGATACGCAGTATTTT.

The chain employs TRBV7-3 and TRBJ2-5; 9 nucleotides match TRBD2. The V gene's germline CDR1 is SGHTA and CDR2 FQGTGA. Trimming took 1 base from V and 2 from J; bases not matched to a gene: 5. The CDR3 length is 16 residues. The DNA of the CDR3 is TGTGCCAGCAGCTTAAGTACGGCGGGGGGGCAAGAGACCCAGTACTTC. This gives the protein CASSLSTAGGQETQYF.

This clone came up once. The rearrangement joins TRBV6-5 to TRBJ1-6, with 8 positions matching TRBD1. Trimming at V came to 5 bases and at J to 9 bases, leaving 9 bases not matched to a gene. The CDR3 is 15 amino acids. The germline gives CDR1 MNHEY, CDR2 SVGAGI. CDR3 loop: CASSTTGVLGSPLHF. In DNA, the CDR3 is TGTGCCAGCAGTACGACAGGGGTGCTAGGTTCACCCCTCCACTTT.

This clone was counted a single time. This chain links TRBV4-1 with TRBJ2-5, with 11 bases lining up with TRBD2. The germline V gene has CDR1 MGHRA and CDR2 YSYEKL. This CDR3 has 15 residues. J gave up 5 bases and V 4 bases, and 6 bases lay outside the gene matches. In DNA, the CDR3 is TGCGCCAGCAGCCGGGTAGCGGGAGGGCCCGAGACCCAGTACTTC. Its protein product is CASSRVAGGPETQYF.

The rearrangement joins TRBV4-1 to TRBJ1-3; the D gene is possibly TRBD1 (5 bases). Germline CDR1 reads MGHRA; CDR2 reads YSYEKL. Deletions cut 4 bases from V and 0 bases from J, with 16 bases between. This CDR3 contains 17 residues. CDR3 DNA sequence: TGCGCCAGCAGCCTCCCCCCATTAGGGGACTCTGGAAACACCATATATTTT. The encoded protein is CASSLPPLGDSGNTIYF.

A word on this clone: The same CDR3 also results from other DNA sequences found in this sample. This chain joins TRBV11-2 and TRBJ2-7; D ambiguous. Germline-derived CDR1 and CDR2 are SGHAT and FQNNGV. Trimming cost V 6 bases and J 4 bases, with 22 bases left between them. This CDR3 has 16 residues. Here the CDR3 reads CASSFFRQKAAYEQYF. The CDR3 coding sequence is TGTGCCAGCAGTTTTTTTAGGCAGAAGGCGGCATACGAGCAGTACTTC.

With respect to this clone: Germline and junction disagree at one end, which may indicate a read error. The J gene is TRBJ2-7, the V gene TRBV7-9, with D perhaps TRBD1 (6 bases). Germline CDR1 and CDR2: SEHNR and FQNEAQ (reference sequence). The CDR3 is 12 residues long. This CDR3 is CSSSSRGPEQYF. DNA for the CDR3: TGTTCCAGCAGCTCCAGGGGCCCAGAGCAGTACTTC. The full variable domain, with the rest looked up from reference TRBV7-9 and TRBJ2-7, is DTGVSQNPRHKITKRGQNVTFRCDPISEHNRLYWYRQTLGQGPEFLTYFQNEAQLEKSRLLSDRFSAERPKGSFSTLEIQRTEQGDSAMYLCSSSSRGPEQYFGPGTRLTVT.

The chain is built from TRBV9 and TRBJ1-5; D possibly corresponds to TRBD1 (5 bases). Trimming stripped 4 bases from V and 8 bases from J, with 25 bases between. Germline V gene data show CDR1 as SGDLS and CDR2 as YYNGEE. The CDR3 runs 17 residues. CDR3 nucleotides: TGTGCCAGCAGCCCCCGCGGGGGGGGATTGGGGCGGGAGCCCCAGCATTTT. Protein sequence: CASSPRGGGLGREPQHF. Full variable domain (missing parts from reference TRBV9 and TRBJ1-5): DSGVTQTPKHLITATGQRVTLRCSPRSGDLSVYWYQQSLDQGLQFLIQYYNGEERAKGNILERFSAQQFPDLHSELNLSSLELGDSALYFCASSPRGGGLGREPQHFGDGTRLSIL.

This chain joins TRBV19 and TRBJ1-6; 9 bases agree with TRBD1. Germline-derived CDR1 and CDR2 are LNHDA and SQIVND (reference sequence). Trimming took 9 bases from V and 7 from J; bases not matched to a gene: 13. The CDR3 contains 16 residues. The CDR3 DNA follows: TGTGCCAGCCTCCCCGGGACAGGGTTTGGGAATTCACCCCTCCACTTT. Encoded protein: CASLPGTGFGNSPLHF.